This T cell receptor (beta chain) was recovered during a study of blood T cell repertoires in COVID-19. Study summary: Spain, Italy and the United States supplied samples that represented acute and convalescent COVID-19. PBMCs, B-cell-depleted T cells, or T cells were the source of the cDNA or gDNA that made up the material.

Per the original methods: Amplification of reference gene primers was used by the study to estimate nucleated cell counts. The data were produced by immunoSEQ multiplex PCR, yet TCRdb's version contains in-frame clones alone and is incomplete. V and J calls and clone size are as listed in that table; D and trimming were resolved from the DNA. The data hold approximately 280,000 clones, with around 91% observed a single time. Trimming stripped 4 bases from V and 2 bases from J, with 11 bases between. Germline values: CDR1 GTSNPN, CDR2 SVGIG (reference sequence). There are 14 residues in the CDR3. Sequenced input: peripheral blood. V is TRBV30 and J is TRBJ2-2; possibly TRBD2 for D (6 bases). The sequence was collected from a woman aged 55-70 years with acute or convalescent COVID-19. Here the CDR3 reads CAWTRETNTGELFF. The CDR3, as DNA: TGTGCCTGGACTCGGGAGACTAACACCGGGGAGCTGTTTTTT.